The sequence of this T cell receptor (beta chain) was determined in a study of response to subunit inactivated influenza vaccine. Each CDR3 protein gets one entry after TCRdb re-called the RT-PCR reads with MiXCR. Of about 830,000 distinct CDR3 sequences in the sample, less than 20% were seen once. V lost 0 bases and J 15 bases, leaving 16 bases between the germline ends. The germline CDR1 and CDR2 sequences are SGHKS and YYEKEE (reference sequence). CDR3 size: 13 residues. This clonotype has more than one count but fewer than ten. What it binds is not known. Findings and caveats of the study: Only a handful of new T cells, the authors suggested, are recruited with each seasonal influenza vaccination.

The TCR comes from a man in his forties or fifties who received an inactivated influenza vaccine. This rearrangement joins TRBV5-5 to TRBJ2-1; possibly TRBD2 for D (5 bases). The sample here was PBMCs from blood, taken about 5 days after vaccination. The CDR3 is CASSLGLPAVVFF. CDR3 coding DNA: TGTGCCAGCAGCTTGGGATTGCCAGCGGTGGTGTTCTTC.